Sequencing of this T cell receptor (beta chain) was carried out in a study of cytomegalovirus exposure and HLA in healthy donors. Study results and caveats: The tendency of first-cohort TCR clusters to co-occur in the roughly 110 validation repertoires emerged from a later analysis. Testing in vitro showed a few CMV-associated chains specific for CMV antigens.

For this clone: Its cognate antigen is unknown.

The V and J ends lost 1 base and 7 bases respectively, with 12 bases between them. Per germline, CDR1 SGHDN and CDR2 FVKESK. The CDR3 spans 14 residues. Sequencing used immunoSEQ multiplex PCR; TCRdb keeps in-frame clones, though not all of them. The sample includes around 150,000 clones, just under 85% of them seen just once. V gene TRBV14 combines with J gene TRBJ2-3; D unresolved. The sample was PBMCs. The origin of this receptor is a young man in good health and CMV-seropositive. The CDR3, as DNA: TGTGCCAGCAGCCAAGCTCCCGCTACGTATACGCAGTATTTT. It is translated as CASSQAPATYTQYF.